Presented here are 2 T cell receptor beta chains from one specimen sequenced in a study of cytomegalovirus exposure and HLA in healthy donors. Vbeta (60) and Jbeta (13) primers were used in the PCR. Profiling relied on immunoSEQ multiplex PCR, and the TCRdb table lists in-frame clones only, not all of them. The table records over 20,000 clones, roughly 73% of them present only once. Specimen: PBMCs. These TCRs come from a male donor in good health and CMV-seronegative.

This chain joins TRBV19 and TRBJ2-3; TRBD2 matches at 7 bases. CDR3 size: 15 residues. Losses at the gene ends were 6 bases for V and 2 bases for J; bases not matched to a gene: 8. Germline-derived CDR1 and CDR2 are LNHDA and SQIVND (reference sequence). As DNA, the CDR3 is TGTGCCAGTAGGATGATGGCGGGAGTCACAGATACGCAGTATTTT. This codes for CASRMMAGVTDTQYF. The variable domain in full, with the rest retrieved from reference TRBV19 and TRBJ2-3, is DGGITQSPKYLFRKEGQNVTLSCEQNLNHDAMYWYRQDPGQGLRLIYYSQIVNDFQKGDIAEGYSVSREKKESFPLTVTSAQKNPTAFYLCASRMMAGVTDTQYFGPGTRLTVL.

The chain links TRBV6-7 to TRBJ2-1, with TRBD1 as a possible D gene (6 bases). TRBV6-7 has ORF status, its function being uncertain. The CDR3 loop spans 15 amino acids. Trimming removed 3 bases at V and 2 bases at J, with 11 bases between. This CDR3 reads CASSYPGDPYNEQFF. For the CDR3, the DNA is TGTGCCAGCAGTTATCCAGGGGACCCCTACAATGAGCAGTTCTTC.